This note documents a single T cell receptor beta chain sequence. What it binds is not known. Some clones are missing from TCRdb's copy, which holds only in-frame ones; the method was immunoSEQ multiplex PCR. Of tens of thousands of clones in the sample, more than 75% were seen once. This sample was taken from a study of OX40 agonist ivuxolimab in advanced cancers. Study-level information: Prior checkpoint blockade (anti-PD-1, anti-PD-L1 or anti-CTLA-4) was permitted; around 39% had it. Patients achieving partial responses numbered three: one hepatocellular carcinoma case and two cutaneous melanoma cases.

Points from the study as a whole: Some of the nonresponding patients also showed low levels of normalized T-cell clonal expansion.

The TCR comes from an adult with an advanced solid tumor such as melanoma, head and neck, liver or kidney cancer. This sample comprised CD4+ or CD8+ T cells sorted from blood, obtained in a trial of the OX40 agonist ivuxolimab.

CDR3 amino acids: CASSLVAAGQAYNEQFF. The CDR3, as DNA: TGTGCCAGCAGCTTAGTTGCTGCGGGTCAAGCCTACAATGAGCAGTTCTTC. The chain uses TRBV7-2 and TRBJ2-1; possibly TRBD2 for D (5 bases). The CDR3 length is 17 residues. Germline V CDR1 and CDR2: SGHTA, FQGNSA. V dropped 1 base and J dropped 2 bases, with 15 bases sitting between them. The full variable domain, with the rest looked up from reference TRBV7-2 and TRBJ2-1, is GAGVSQSPSNKVTEKGKDVELRCDPISGHTALYWYRQSLGQGLEFLIYFQGNSAPDKSGLPSDRFSAERTGGSVSTLTIQRTQQEDSAVYLCASSLVAAGQAYNEQFFGPGTRLTVL.